This T cell receptor (beta chain) was sequenced for a study of blood T cell repertoires in COVID-19. About the study: Material from acute and convalescent COVID-19 was sourced from the United States, Italy and Spain.

The CDR3 has 13 amino acids. Germline V CDR1 and CDR2: SGHDT, YYEEEE. V was trimmed by 4 bases and J by 4 bases, leaving 9 bases between them. In the source study's methods: Reference gene primer amplification gave nucleated cell count estimates. Some clones are missing from TCRdb's copy, which holds only in-frame ones; the method was immunoSEQ multiplex PCR. That table is the source of V, J and clone size, and D and trimming were worked out from the DNA. This repertoire shows 150,000 to 200,000 clones, under 95% found once; its top ten account for over 15%. The origin of this receptor is a man aged 55-75 years with active or convalescent COVID-19. The V call is TRBV5-6, the J call TRBJ1-3; D uncertain. The source material was peripheral blood. CDR3 in amino acids: CASSHSRGNTIYF. The CDR3 nucleotides read TGTGCCAGCAGCCACTCGAGGGGAAACACCATATATTTT. Supplemented by reference TRBV5-6 and TRBJ1-3, the full variable domain reads DAGVTQSPTHLIKTRGQQVTLRCSPKSGHDTVSWYQQALGQGPQFIFQYYEEEERQRGNFPDRFSGHQFPNYSSELNVNALLLGDSALYLCASSHSRGNTIYFGEGSWLTVV.